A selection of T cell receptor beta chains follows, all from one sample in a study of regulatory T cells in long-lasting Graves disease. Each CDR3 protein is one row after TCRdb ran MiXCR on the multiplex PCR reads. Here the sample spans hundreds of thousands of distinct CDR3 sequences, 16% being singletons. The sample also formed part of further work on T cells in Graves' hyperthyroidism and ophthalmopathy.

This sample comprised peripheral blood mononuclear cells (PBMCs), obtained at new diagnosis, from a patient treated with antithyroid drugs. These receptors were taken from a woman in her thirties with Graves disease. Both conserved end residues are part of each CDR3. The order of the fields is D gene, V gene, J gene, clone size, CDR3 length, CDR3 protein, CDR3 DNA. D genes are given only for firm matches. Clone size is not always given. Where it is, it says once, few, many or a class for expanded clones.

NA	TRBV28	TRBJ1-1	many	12	CASKSGSRSAFF	TGTGCCAGCAAGTCGGGCAGTCGTTCAGCTTTCTTT
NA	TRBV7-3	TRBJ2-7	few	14	CASSQSQGFGEQYF	TGTGCCAGCAGCCAATCCCAGGGGTTCGGCGAGCAGTACTTC
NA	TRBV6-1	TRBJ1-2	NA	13	CTSSPTAYYGYTF	TGTACCAGCAGCCCGACAGCCTACTATGGCTACACCTTC
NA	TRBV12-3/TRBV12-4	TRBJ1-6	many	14	CASSLAGLYSPLHF	TGTGCCAGCAGTTTGGCAGGGCTTTATTCACCCCTCCACTTT
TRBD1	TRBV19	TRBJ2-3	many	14	CASTSGTVRDTQYF	TGTGCCAGTACGAGTGGGACAGTGAGGGATACGCAGTATTTT
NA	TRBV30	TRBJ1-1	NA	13	CAWVRGVNTEAFF	TGTGCCTGGGTTAGAGGGGTGAACACTGAAGCTTTCTTT
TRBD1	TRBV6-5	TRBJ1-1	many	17	CASSYALTGVGYPEAFF	TGTGCCAGCAGTTACGCCTTAACAGGGGTGGGGTACCCTGAAGCTTTCTTT
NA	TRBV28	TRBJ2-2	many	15	CASRPTDGGFGELFF	TGTGCCAGCAGACCCACCGACGGTGGTTTTGGGGAGCTGTTTTTT
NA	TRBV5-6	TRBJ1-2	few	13	CASSTPDSSGYTF	TGTGCCAGCAGCACCCCGGACAGTTCTGGCTACACCTTC
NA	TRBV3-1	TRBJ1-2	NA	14	CASSQGLQLYDYTF	TGTGCCAGCAGCCAAGGGCTACAGCTCTATGACTACACCTTC
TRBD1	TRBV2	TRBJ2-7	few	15	CASRPPTGRPYEQYF	TGTGCCAGCAGGCCACCGACAGGGCGACCCTACGAGCAGTACTTC
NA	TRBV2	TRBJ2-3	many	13	CASKGQQTDTQYF	TGTGCCAGCAAGGGACAACAGACAGATACGCAGTATTTT
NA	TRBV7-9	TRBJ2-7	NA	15	CASSSTGVRLDEQYF	TGTGCCAGCAGCTCAACAGGGGTCAGACTAGACGAGCAGTACTTC
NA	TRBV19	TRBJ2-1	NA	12	CASSIYGSEQFF	TGTGCCAGTAGTATTTATGGCTCAGAGCAGTTCTTC
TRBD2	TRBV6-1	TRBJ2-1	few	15	CASSLLAGAREEQFF	TGTGCCAGCAGTCTACTAGCGGGGGCTCGGGAGGAGCAGTTCTTC
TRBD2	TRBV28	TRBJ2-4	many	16	CASSLYPSGVQNIQYF	TGTGCCAGCAGTTTATACCCTAGCGGGGTCCAAAACATTCAGTACTTC
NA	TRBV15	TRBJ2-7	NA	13	CATSRDVVYEQYF	TGTGCCACCAGCAGAGATGTGGTCTACGAGCAGTACTTC
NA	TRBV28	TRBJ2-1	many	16	CASTPPTGTYYNEQFF	TGTGCCAGCACCCCCCCAACTGGGACTTATTACAATGAGCAGTTCTTC
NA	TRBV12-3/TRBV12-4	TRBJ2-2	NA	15	CASSGTGPLTGELFF	TGTGCCAGCAGTGGTACAGGGCCCCTAACCGGGGAGCTGTTTTTT
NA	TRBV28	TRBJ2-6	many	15	CASSPPAGGANVLTF	TGTGCCAGCAGTCCCCCGGCCGGGGGGGCCAACGTCCTGACTTTC
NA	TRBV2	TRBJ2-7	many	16	CASSDKSALAPYEQYF	TGTGCCAGCAGTGATAAATCGGCCTTAGCCCCCTACGAGCAGTACTTC
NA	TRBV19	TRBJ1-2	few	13	CASRPGLIYGYTF	TGTGCCAGTAGACCGGGACTGATTTATGGCTACACCTTC
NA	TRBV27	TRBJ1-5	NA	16	CASSLGQGLINQPQHF	TGTGCCAGCAGTTTAGGTCAGGGGCTGATTAATCAGCCCCAGCATTTT
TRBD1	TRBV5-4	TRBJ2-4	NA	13	CASCRDSENIQYF	TGTGCCAGTTGCCGGGACAGTGAAAACATTCAGTACTTC
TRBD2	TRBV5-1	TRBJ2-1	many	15	CASSLEGLAGNEQFF	TGCGCCAGCAGCTTGGAGGGTCTAGCGGGGAATGAGCAGTTCTTC
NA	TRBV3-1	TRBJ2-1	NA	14	CASSLGGVNNEQFF	TGTGCCAGCAGCCTCGGCGGGGTTAACAATGAGCAGTTCTTC
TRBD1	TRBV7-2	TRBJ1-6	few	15	CASSLGTGGVSPLHF	TGTGCCAGCAGCTTAGGCACAGGGGGCGTTTCACCCCTCCACTTT
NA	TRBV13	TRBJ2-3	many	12	CASSFTSGREYF	TGTGCCAGCAGCTTTACGAGCGGACGGGAGTATTTT
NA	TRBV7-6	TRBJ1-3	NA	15	CASSGRIESRDTIYF	TGTGCCAGCAGCGGACGAATAGAATCCAGGGACACCATATATTTT